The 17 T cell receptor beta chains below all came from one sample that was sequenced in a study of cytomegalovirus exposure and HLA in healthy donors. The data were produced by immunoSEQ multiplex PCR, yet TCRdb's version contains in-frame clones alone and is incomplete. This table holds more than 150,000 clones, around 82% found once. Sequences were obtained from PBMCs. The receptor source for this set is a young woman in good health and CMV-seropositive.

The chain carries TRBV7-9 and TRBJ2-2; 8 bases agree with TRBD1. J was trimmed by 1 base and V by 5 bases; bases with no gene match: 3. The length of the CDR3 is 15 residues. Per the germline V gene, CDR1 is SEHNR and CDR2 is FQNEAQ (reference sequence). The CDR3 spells CASSHGTGNTGELFF. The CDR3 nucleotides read TGTGCCAGCAGCCACGGGACAGGGAACACCGGGGAGCTGTTTTTT.

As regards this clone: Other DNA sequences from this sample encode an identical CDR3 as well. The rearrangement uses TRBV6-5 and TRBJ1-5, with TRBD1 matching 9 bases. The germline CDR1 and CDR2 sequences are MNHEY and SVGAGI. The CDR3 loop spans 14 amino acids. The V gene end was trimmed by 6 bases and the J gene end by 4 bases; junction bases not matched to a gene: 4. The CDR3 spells CASSAGTGNQPQHF. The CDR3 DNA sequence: TGTGCCAGCAGCGCCGGGACAGGGAATCAGCCCCAGCATTTT.

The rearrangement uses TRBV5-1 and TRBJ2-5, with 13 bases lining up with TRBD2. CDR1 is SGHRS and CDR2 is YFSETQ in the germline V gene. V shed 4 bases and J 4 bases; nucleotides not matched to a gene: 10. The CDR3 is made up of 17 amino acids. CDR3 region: CASSTPTSGGIGETQYF. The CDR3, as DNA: TGCGCCAGCAGCACGCCGACTAGCGGGGGGATTGGAGAGACCCAGTACTTC.

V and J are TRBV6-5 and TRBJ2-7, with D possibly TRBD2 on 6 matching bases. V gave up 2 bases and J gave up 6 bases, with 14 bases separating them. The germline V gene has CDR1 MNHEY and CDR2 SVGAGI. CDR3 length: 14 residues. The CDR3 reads CASSYGTPAPEQYF. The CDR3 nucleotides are TGTGCCAGCAGTTACGGGACTCCCGCCCCCGAGCAGTACTTC.

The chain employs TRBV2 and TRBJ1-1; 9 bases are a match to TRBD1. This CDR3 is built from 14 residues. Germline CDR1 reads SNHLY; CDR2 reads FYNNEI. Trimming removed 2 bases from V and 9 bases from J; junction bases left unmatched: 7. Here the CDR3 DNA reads TGTGCCAGCAGTGAATGGACAGGGGACTCCCAAGCTTTCTTT. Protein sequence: CASSEWTGDSQAFF.

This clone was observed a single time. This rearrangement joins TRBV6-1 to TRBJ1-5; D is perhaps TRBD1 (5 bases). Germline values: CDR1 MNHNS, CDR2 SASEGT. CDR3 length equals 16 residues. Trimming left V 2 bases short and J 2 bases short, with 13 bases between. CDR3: CASSEWWGGGNQPQHF. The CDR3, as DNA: TGTGCCAGCAGTGAATGGTGGGGCGGGGGCAATCAGCCCCAGCATTTT.

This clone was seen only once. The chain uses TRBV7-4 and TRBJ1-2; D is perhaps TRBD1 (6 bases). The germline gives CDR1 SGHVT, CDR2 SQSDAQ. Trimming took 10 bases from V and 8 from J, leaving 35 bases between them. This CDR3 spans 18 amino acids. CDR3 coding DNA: TGTGCCACCCCAGCATTTTCGGACAGCAGGTTTCTCTTGGTCGGCTACACCTTC. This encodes CATPAFSDSRFLLVGYTF.

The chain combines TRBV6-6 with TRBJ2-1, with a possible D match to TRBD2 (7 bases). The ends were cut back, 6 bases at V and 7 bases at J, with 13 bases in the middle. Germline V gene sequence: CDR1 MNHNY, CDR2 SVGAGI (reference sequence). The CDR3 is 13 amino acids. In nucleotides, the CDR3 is TGTGCCAGCAGATGGGGAGGGGGTAATGAGCAGTTCTTC. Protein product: CASRWGGGNEQFF.

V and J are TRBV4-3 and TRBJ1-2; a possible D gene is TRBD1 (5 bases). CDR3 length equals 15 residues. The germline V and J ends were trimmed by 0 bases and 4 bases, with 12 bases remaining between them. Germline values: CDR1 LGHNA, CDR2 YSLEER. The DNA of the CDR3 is TGCGCCAGCAGCCAAGATGGGGCCGGTACCTATGGCTACACCTTC. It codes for CASSQDGAGTYGYTF.

This CDR3 is CASSQGTGANQPQHF. The DNA for the CDR3 is TGTGCCAGCAGCCAGGGAACAGGGGCTAATCAGCCCCAGCATTTT. The chain employs TRBV4-2 and TRBJ1-5, with TRBD1 identical over 7 bases. Germline V lookup: CDR1 LGHNA, CDR2 YNFKEQ. V was clipped by 3 bases and J by 4 bases; unmatched bases: 6. The CDR3 is 15 amino acids.

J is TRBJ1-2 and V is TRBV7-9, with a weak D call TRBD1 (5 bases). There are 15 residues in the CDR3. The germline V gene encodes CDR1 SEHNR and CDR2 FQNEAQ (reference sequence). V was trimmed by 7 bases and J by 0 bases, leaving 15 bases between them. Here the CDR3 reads CASTRLQVANYGYTF. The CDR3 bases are TGTGCCAGCACTCGCCTACAGGTAGCTAACTATGGCTACACCTTC.

DNA of the CDR3: TGTGCCAGCTCGACAGGCAGGGGGCAGCCCCAGCATTTT. Protein: CASSTGRGQPQHF. This rearrangement joins TRBV18 to TRBJ1-5, with 7 bases lining up with TRBD1. With 6 bases clipped from V and 7 bases from J, the junction kept 6 bases outside the gene matches. The germline V gene has CDR1 KGHSH and CDR2 LQKENI. The CDR3 sequence is 13 residues long.

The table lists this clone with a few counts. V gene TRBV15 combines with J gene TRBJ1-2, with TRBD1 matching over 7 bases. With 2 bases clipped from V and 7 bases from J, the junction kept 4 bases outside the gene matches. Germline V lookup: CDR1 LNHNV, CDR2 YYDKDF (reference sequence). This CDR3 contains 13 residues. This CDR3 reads CATSRTTGSGYTF. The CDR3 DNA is TGTGCCACCAGCAGAACGACAGGGTCTGGCTACACCTTC.

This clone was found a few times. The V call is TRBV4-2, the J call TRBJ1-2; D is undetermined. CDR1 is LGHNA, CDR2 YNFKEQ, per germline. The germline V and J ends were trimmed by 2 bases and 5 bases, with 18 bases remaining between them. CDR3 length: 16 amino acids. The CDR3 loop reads CASSQRAAREGYGYTF. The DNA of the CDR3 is TGTGCCAGCAGCCAAAGGGCCGCGAGGGAAGGGTATGGCTACACCTTC.

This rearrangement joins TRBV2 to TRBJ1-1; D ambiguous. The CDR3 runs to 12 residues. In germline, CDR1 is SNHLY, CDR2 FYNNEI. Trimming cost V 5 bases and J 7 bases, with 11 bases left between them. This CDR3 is CASSFVVFEAFF. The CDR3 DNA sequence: TGTGCCAGCAGTTTCGTTGTCTTTGAAGCTTTCTTT.

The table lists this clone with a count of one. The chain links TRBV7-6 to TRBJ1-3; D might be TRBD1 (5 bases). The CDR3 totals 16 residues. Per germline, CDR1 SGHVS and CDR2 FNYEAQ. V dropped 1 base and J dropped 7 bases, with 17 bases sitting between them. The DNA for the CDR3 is TGTGCCAGCAGCTTAGTATGGGGGAGGGTTGGTAACACCATATATTTT. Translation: CASSLVWGRVGNTIYF.

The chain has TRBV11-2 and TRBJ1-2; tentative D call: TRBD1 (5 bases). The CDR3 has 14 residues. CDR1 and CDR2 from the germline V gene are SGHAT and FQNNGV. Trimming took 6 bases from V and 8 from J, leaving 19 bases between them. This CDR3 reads CASRLNVGGLGYTF. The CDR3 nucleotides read TGTGCCAGCAGGCTTAACGTTGGGGGGTTAGGCTACACCTTC.